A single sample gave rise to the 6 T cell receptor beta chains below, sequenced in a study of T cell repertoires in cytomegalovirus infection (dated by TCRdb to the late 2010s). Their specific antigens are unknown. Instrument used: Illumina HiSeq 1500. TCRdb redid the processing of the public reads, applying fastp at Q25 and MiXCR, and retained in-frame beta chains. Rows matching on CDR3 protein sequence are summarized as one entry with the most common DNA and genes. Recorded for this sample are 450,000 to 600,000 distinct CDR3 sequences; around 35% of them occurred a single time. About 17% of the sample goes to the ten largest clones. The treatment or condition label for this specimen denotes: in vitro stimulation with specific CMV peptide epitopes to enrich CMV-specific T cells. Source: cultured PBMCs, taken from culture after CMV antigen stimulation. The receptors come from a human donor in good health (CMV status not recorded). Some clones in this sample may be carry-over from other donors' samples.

The CDR3 DNA follows: TGTGCCAGCACCCTAGATGGACAGGGGGCTCGGGAGCAGTACTTC. Amino acid sequence: CASTLDGQGAREQYF. The rearrangement joins TRBV6-2 or TRBV6-3 to TRBJ2-7; 11 nucleotides line up with TRBD1. The CDR3 is made up of 15 amino acids. V was pared by 7 bases and J by 7 bases, with 12 bases of the junction left unmatched. Germline values: CDR1 MNHEY, CDR2 SVGEGT.

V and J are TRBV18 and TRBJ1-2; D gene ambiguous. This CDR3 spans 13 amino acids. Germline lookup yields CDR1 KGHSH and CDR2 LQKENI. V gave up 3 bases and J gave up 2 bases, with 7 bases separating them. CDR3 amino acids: CASSPDGNYGYTF. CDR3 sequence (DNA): TGTGCCAGCTCACCCGACGGGAACTATGGCTACACCTTC.

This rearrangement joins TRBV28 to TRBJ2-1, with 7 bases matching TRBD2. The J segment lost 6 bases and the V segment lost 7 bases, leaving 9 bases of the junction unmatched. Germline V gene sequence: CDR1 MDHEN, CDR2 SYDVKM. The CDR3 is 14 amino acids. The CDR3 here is CASKGGSATNEQFF. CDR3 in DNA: TGTGCCAGCAAAGGCGGGAGTGCAACCAATGAGCAGTTCTTC.

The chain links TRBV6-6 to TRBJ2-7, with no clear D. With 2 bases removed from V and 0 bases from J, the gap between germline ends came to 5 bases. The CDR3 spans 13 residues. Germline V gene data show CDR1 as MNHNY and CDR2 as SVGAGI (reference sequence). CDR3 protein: CASSYGDSYEQYF. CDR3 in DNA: TGTGCCAGCAGTTACGGGGACTCCTACGAGCAGTACTTC.

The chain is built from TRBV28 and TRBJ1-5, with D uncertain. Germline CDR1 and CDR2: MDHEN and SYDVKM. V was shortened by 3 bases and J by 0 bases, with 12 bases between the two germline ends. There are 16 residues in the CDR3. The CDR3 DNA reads TGTGCCAGCAGTTTCGCAGAGAACAATAGCAATCAGCCCCAGCATTTT. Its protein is CASSFAENNSNQPQHF. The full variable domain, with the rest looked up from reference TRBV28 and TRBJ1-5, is DVKVTQSSRYLVKRTGEKVFLECVQDMDHENMFWYRQDPGLGLRLIYFSYDVKMKEKGDIPEGYSVSREKKERFSLILESASTNQTSMYLCASSFAENNSNQPQHFGDGTRLSIL.

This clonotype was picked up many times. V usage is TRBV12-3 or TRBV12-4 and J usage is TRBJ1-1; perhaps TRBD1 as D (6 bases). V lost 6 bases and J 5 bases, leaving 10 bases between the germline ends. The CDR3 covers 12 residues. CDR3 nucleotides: TGTGCCAGCAGCTTACAGGGTACTGAAGCTTTCTTT. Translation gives CASSLQGTEAFF.